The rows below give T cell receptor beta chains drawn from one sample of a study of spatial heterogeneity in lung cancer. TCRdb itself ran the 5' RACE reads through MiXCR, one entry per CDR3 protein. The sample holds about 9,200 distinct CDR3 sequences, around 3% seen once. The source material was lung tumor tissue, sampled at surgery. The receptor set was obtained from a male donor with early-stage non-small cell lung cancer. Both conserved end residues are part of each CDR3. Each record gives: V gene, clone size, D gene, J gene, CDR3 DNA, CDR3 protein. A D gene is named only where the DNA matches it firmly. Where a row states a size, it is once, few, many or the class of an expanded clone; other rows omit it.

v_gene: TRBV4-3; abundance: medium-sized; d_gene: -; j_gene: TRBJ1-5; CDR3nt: TGCGCCAGCAGCCAAGATCCCCCTAAGGGAGGTCTGATCCAGCCCCAGCATTTT; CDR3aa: CASSQDPPKGGLIQPQHF
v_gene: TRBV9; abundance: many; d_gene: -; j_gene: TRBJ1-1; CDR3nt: TGTGCCAGCAGCCCTTCAGGACAAATGAACACTGAAGCTTTCTTT; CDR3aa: CASSPSGQMNTEAFF
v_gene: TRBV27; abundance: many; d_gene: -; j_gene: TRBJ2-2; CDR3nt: TGTGCCAGCAGTGGAGGGTTTGACACCGGGGAGCTGTTTTTT; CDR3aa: CASSGGFDTGELFF
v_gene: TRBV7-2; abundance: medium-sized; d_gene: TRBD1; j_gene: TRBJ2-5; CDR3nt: TGTGCCAGCAGACTCCAGGGGGTGGTCGAGACCCAGTACTTC; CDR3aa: CASRLQGVVETQYF
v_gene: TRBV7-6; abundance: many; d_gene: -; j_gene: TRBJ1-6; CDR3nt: TGTGCCAGCAGCTTAGGCCAGGGTACGGCACCCCTCCACTTT; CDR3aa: CASSLGQGTAPLHF
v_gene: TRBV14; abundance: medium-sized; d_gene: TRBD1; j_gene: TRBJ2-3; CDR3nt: TGTGCCAGCAGTCTGGACAGGGGACCAGATACGCAGTATTTT; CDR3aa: CASSLDRGPDTQYF
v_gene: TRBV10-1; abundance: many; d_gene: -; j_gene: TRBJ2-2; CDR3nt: TGCGCCAGCAGTGAGGGTGGCGGGGAGCTGTTTTTT; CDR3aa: CASSEGGGELFF
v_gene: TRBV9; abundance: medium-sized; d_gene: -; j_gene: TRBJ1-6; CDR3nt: TGTGCCAGCAGCTCGGGGGTCGGGCAGGGTCAGAATTCACCCCTCCACTTT; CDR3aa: CASSSGVGQGQNSPLHF
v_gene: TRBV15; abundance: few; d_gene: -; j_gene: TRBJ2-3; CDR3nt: TGTGCCACCAGCAGAGGTCAAGGTGGAGATACGCAGTATTTT; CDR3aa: CATSRGQGGDTQYF
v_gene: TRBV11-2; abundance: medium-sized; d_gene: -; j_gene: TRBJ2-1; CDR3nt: TGTGCCAGCAGCTTAGATCCGAGGGGTGAGCAGTTCTTC; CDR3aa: CASSLDPRGEQFF
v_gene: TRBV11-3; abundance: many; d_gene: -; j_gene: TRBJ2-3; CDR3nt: TGTGCCAGCAGCCCCTCCGGGGGCGTGGATACGCAGTATTTT; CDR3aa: CASSPSGGVDTQYF
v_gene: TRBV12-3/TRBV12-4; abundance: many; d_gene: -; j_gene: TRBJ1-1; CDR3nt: TGTGCCAGCAGAGGGGACGGAGGGGAAGCTTTCTTT; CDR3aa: CASRGDGGEAFF
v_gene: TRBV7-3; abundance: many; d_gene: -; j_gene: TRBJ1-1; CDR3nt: TGTGCCAGCAGCCCCGGGGGGTGGACTGAAGCTTTCTTT; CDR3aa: CASSPGGWTEAFF
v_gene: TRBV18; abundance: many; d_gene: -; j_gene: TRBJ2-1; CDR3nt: TGTGCCAGCTCACCACCTATGGGACAAACCTACAATGAGCAGTTCTTC; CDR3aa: CASSPPMGQTYNEQFF
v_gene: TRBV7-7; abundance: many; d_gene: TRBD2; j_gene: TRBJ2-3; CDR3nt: TGTGCTAGCAGCCTCGGACTAGGGGCAGATACGCAGTATTTT; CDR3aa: CASSLGLGADTQYF
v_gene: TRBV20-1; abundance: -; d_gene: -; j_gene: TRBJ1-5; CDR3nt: TGCAGTGCTAACACTAGGGGCAATCAGCCCCAGCATTTT; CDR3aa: CSANTRGNQPQHF
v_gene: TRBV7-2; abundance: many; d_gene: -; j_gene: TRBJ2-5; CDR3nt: TGTGCCAGCAGCCCCAGCCCGGGGGAGACCCAGTACTTC; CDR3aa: CASSPSPGETQYF
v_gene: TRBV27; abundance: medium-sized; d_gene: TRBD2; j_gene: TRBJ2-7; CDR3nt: TGTGCCACAGGAACTTTGCGGGGGGGCCTGTCCTACGAGCAGTACTTC; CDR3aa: CATGTLRGGLSYEQYF
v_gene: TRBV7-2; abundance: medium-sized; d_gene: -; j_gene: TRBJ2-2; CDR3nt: TGTGCCAGCAGCCATCCCCACAACACCGGGGAGCTGTTTTTT; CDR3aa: CASSHPHNTGELFF
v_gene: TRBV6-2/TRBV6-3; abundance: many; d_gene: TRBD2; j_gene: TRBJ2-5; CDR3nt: TGTGCCAGCGAACTACACAAGCGGGGGGGCACCTTACAAGAGACCCAGTACTTC; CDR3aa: CASELHKRGGTLQETQYF
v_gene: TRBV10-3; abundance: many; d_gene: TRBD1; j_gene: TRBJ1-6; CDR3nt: TGTGCCATCAGTGAAGGGACAGGGATGGGATCACCCCTCCACTTT; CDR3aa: CAISEGTGMGSPLHF
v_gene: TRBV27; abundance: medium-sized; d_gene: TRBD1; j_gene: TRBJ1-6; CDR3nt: TGTGCCAGCAGTTCCTCCGGGACAGGTCGTAATTCACCCCTCCACTTT; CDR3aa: CASSSSGTGRNSPLHF
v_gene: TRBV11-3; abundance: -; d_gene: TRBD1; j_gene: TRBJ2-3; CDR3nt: TGTGCCAGCAGCGTTCTGGGACAGACCACAGATACGCAGTATTTT; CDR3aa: CASSVLGQTTDTQYF
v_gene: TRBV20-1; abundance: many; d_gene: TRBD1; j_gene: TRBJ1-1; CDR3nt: TGCAGTGCTAGAGATGTGGCAGGGGGAATTGAAGCTTTCTTT; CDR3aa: CSARDVAGGIEAFF
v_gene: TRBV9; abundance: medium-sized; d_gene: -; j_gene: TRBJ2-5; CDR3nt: TGTGCCAGCAGCGTAGAGGGCGGCCAAGAGACCCAGTACTTC; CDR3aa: CASSVEGGQETQYF
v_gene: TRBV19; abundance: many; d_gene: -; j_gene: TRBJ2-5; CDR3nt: TGTGCCAGTAGTGCCCGCCAGGGACGGGCCGAGACCCAGTACTTC; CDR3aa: CASSARQGRAETQYF
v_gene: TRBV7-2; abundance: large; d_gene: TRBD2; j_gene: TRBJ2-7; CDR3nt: TGTGCCAGCAGCCCCCCAGCGGGGATTGGCGAGCAGTACTTC; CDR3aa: CASSPPAGIGEQYF
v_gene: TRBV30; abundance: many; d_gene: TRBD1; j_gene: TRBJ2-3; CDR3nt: TGTGCCTGGAGGAGGCCAGGGGGCGCAGATACGCAGTATTTT; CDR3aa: CAWRRPGGADTQYF
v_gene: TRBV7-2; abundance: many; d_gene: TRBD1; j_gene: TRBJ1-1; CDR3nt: TGTGCCAGCAGCAAAGGGGGCGGCACTGAAGCTTTCTTT; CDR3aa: CASSKGGGTEAFF
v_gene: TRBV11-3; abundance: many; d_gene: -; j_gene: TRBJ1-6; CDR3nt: TGTGCCAGCAGCTTAGAGGTACCGCCGCGGGGGACCCTCCACTTT; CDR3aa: CASSLEVPPRGTLHF
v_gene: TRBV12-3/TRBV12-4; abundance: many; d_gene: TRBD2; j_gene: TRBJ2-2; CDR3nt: TGTGCCAGCAGCCTAGCGGGGGCTCTCAACACCGGGGAGCTGTTTTTT; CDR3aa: CASSLAGALNTGELFF
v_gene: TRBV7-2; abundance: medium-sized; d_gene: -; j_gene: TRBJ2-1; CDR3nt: TGTGCCAGCAGCTTAACTGCTGGGGCCCGCTCCTACAATGAGCAGTTCTTC; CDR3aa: CASSLTAGARSYNEQFF
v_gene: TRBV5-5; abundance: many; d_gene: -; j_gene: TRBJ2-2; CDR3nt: TGTGCCAGCAGCGTGGACAGTGCGAACACCGGGGAGCTGTTTTTT; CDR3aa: CASSVDSANTGELFF
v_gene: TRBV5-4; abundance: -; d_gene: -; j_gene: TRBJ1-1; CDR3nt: TGTGCCATCGGAGGGAGCACTGAAGCTTTCTTT; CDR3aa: CAIGGSTEAFF
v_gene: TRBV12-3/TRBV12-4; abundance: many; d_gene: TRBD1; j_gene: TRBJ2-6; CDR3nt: TGTGCCAGCAGCTCACAGGGGGCATCTGGGGCCAACGTCCTGACTTTC; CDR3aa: CASSSQGASGANVLTF
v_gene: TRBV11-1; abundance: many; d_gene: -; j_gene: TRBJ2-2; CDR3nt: TGTGCCAGCAGCTTGAGGGGGACCGGGGAGCTGTTTTTT; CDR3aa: CASSLRGTGELFF
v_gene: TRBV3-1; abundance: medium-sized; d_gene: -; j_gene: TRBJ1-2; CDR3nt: TGTGCCAGCAGCCAAGATCGTAGGGATGCCAGAGGAGGAGGCTACACCTTC; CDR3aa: CASSQDRRDARGGGYTF
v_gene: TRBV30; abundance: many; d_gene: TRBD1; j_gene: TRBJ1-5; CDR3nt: TGTGCCTGGAGCCCGACAGGGGATGGTCAGCCCCAGCATTTT; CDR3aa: CAWSPTGDGQPQHF
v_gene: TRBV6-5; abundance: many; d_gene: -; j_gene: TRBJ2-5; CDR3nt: TGTGCCAGCAGTGGTGGACAGAGAGAGACCCAGTACTTC; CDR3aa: CASSGGQRETQYF
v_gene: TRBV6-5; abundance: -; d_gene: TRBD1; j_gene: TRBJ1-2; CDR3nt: TGTGCCAGCAGTTACTCCGGGACAGGCAGAGCTAACTATGGCTACACCTTC; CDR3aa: CASSYSGTGRANYGYTF
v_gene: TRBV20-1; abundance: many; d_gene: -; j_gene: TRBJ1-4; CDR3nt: TGCAGTGCTAGATGGGAGCAAAGTGTTTCTGAAAAACTGTTTTTT; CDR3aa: CSARWEQSVSEKLFF
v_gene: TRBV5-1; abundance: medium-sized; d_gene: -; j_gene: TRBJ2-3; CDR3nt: TGCGCCAGCAGCCGACCCTCCCGGGGGACTAGCACAGATACGCAGTATTTT; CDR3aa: CASSRPSRGTSTDTQYF
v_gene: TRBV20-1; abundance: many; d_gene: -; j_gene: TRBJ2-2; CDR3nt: TGCAGTGCTGCATCTCCCTTTGGGGGCGGCACCGGGGAGCTGTTTTTT; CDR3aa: CSAASPFGGGTGELFF
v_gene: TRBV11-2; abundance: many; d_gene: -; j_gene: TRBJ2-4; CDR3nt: TGTGCCAGCAGCTTAGGTCTCGGTGTAGGCATTCAGTACTTC; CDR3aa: CASSLGLGVGIQYF
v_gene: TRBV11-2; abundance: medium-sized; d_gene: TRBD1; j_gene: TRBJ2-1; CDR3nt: TGTGCCAGCAGCTTAAGAGGACAGGGGGCAGCGGATGAGCAGTTCTTC; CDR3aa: CASSLRGQGAADEQFF
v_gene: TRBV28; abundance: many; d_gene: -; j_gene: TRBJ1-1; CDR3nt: TGTGCCAGCAGCTATACAGGGTTCGTAGGGGACACTGAAGCTTTCTTT; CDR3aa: CASSYTGFVGDTEAFF
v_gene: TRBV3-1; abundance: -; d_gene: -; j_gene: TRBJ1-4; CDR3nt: TGTGCCAGCAGCCCGGGGGGGAGGTCAACTAATGAAAAACTGTTTTTT; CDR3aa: CASSPGGRSTNEKLFF
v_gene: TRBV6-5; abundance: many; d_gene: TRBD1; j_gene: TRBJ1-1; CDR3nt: TGTGCCAGCAGTTACTTAGGGGGCAACACTGAAGCTTTCTTT; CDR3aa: CASSYLGGNTEAFF
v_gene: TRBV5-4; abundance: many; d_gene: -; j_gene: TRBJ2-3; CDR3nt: TGTGCCAGCAGTCTGGAGACAGATACGCAGTATTTT; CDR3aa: CASSLETDTQYF
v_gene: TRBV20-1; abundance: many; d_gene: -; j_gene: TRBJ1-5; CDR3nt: TGCAGTGCTAGAGTAGGCCCGGCCCAGCCCCAGCATTTT; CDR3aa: CSARVGPAQPQHF
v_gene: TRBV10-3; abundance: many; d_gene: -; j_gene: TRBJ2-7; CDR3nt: TGTGCCATCAGTGGAAATGACAGAACCTACGAGCAGTACTTC; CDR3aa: CAISGNDRTYEQYF
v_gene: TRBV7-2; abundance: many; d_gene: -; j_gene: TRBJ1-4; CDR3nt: TGTGCCAGCAGCTTAGCAGGGCCAAATGAAAAACTGTTTTTT; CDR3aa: CASSLAGPNEKLFF
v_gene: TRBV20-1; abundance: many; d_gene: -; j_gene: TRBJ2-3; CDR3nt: TGCAGTGCTAGGAGGCGGGGAGCGGTAGATACGCAGTATTTT; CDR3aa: CSARRRGAVDTQYF
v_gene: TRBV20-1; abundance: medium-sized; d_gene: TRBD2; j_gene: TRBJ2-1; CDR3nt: TGCAGTGCACCGTTACTAGCGGGGGAGCAGTTCTTC; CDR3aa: CSAPLLAGEQFF
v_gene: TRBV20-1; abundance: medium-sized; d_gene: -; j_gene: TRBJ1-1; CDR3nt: TGCAGTGCTAGAGATCCGGGGGAATGGACTGAAGCTTTCTTT; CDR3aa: CSARDPGEWTEAFF